The rows below give T cell receptor beta chains drawn from one sample of a study of blood T cells in healthy people across ages. TCRdb reprocessed the 5' RACE reads with MiXCR, giving one entry per CDR3 protein. The sample lists about 570,000 distinct CDR3 sequences, about 25% occurring once. The sequenced sample was blood. These receptors all come from a woman in her 70s in good health. CDR3s include the opening cysteine and the closing phenylalanine or tryptophan. The D gene is left open where the match is weak. Part of the rows lack a size; the others show once, few, many or a class for expanded clones.

size: -
J: TRBJ2-3
V: TRBV29-1
D: -
DNA: TGCAGCGTTGGAGATAATCCGGGGCGGGTTGGCACAGATACGCAGTATTTT
CDR3: CSVGDNPGRVGTDTQYF

size: once
J: TRBJ1-5
V: TRBV7-9
D: -
DNA: TGTGCCAGCAGCTTAGGGGTGGGAGGGTATCAGCCCCAGCATTTT
CDR3: CASSLGVGGYQPQHF

size: -
J: TRBJ2-6
V: TRBV25-1
D: TRBD1
DNA: TGTGCCAGCAGTGAATCGGACAGGGCTGGGGCCAACGTCCTGACTTTC
CDR3: CASSESDRAGANVLTF

size: -
J: TRBJ1-2
V: TRBV6-5
D: -
DNA: TGTGCCAGCAGCCGGACAAGATATGGCTACACCTTC
CDR3: CASSRTRYGYTF

size: -
J: TRBJ1-1
V: TRBV7-2
D: -
DNA: TGTGCCAGCAGCTTAAGCCCGGCCATGAACACTGAAGCTTTCTTT
CDR3: CASSLSPAMNTEAFF

size: -
J: TRBJ1-5
V: TRBV19
D: -
DNA: TGTGCCAGTAGTGGGGGCCGGACGGATCAGCCCCAGCATTTT
CDR3: CASSGGRTDQPQHF

size: -
J: TRBJ1-2
V: TRBV12-3/TRBV12-4
D: TRBD1
DNA: TGTGCCAGCAGTTTAAGACAGGGTGGTCTTGGCTATGGCTACACCTTC
CDR3: CASSLRQGGLGYGYTF

size: -
J: TRBJ2-5
V: TRBV5-1
D: TRBD2
DNA: TGCGCCAGCAGCTGGGGACAAGCGGGGGGCCGACGAGAGACCCAGTACTTC
CDR3: CASSWGQAGGRRETQYF

size: few
J: TRBJ1-4
V: TRBV9
D: -
DNA: TGTGCCAGCAGCGTAACTCTGGGAGGTGAAAAACTGTTTTTT
CDR3: CASSVTLGGEKLFF

size: many
J: TRBJ2-5
V: TRBV7-2
D: -
DNA: TGTGCCAGCAGCTTAGCGGGGGGCAGAGAGACCCAGTACTTC
CDR3: CASSLAGGRETQYF

size: -
J: TRBJ2-7
V: TRBV4-1
D: TRBD2
DNA: TGCGCCAGCACCCCTTTAGCGGGAGGCTACGAGCAGTACTTC
CDR3: CASTPLAGGYEQYF

size: few
J: TRBJ1-1
V: TRBV14
D: -
DNA: TGTGCCAGCAGCCCCCTGAGCCGGGGGAACACTGAAGCTTTCTTT
CDR3: CASSPLSRGNTEAFF

size: -
J: TRBJ2-1
V: TRBV29-1
D: -
DNA: TGCAGCGTTGAAACCGGGACATCTAACAATGAGCAGTTCTTC
CDR3: CSVETGTSNNEQFF

size: few
J: TRBJ2-1
V: TRBV6-2/TRBV6-3
D: -
DNA: TGTGCCGCCAGGAGGAGCTCCTACAATGAGCAGTTCTTC
CDR3: CAARRSSYNEQFF

size: few
J: TRBJ1-2
V: TRBV7-9
D: TRBD1
DNA: TGTGCCAGCAGGGATACGGGACAGTCTAACTATGGCTACACCTTC
CDR3: CASRDTGQSNYGYTF

size: -
J: TRBJ1-2
V: TRBV5-1
D: -
DNA: TGCGCCAGCAGCTCGGGAGTAACCGACAGGTTCTATGGCTACACCTTC
CDR3: CASSSGVTDRFYGYTF

size: -
J: TRBJ2-5
V: TRBV20-1
D: -
DNA: TGCAGTGCTAGAATGGCCAACGCGGGGACCCAGTACTTC
CDR3: CSARMANAGTQYF

size: -
J: TRBJ1-4
V: TRBV2
D: -
DNA: TGTGCCAGCAGCGGGACGCTGGGAGCGGGAAAACTGTTTTTT
CDR3: CASSGTLGAGKLFF

size: few
J: TRBJ2-7
V: TRBV2
D: -
DNA: TGTGCCAGCAGTGCCGGACAAGAGGGTCCGTACTTC
CDR3: CASSAGQEGPYF

size: -
J: TRBJ2-3
V: TRBV5-4
D: TRBD2
DNA: TGTGCCAGCAGCTTGGCCCCCGTAGCGGGGACAGATACGCAGTATTTT
CDR3: CASSLAPVAGTDTQYF

size: -
J: TRBJ2-7
V: TRBV11-2
D: TRBD1
DNA: TGTGCCAGCAGCTTACGGGACAGGACGGTCCACGAGCAGTACTTC
CDR3: CASSLRDRTVHEQYF

size: -
J: TRBJ1-1
V: TRBV5-1
D: TRBD1
DNA: TGCGCCAGCAGTTCTCGACAGGGACCTCATCGGACTGAAGCTTTCTTT
CDR3: CASSSRQGPHRTEAFF

size: -
J: TRBJ1-1
V: TRBV14
D: -
DNA: TGTGCCAGCAGCCAAGAGCCAGGTCTGAACACCGAAGCTTTCTTT
CDR3: CASSQEPGLNTEAFF

size: -
J: TRBJ1-2
V: TRBV12-3/TRBV12-4
D: TRBD1
DNA: TGTGCCAGCAGTTCCACGGACAGGGGGCGCAACTATGGCTACACCTTC
CDR3: CASSSTDRGRNYGYTF

size: -
J: TRBJ1-4
V: TRBV19
D: -
DNA: TGTGCCAGTAGTAGAGAGACGTGGTCTAATGAAAAACTGTTTTTT
CDR3: CASSRETWSNEKLFF

size: -
J: TRBJ2-3
V: TRBV6-2/TRBV6-3
D: -
DNA: TGTGCCAGCAGTTACTCACCTGCGGATACGCAGTATTTT
CDR3: CASSYSPADTQYF

size: -
J: TRBJ2-3
V: TRBV2
D: -
DNA: TGTGCCAGCAGCGGGACGGTGAGGTCAGATACGCAGTATTTT
CDR3: CASSGTVRSDTQYF

size: -
J: TRBJ2-7
V: TRBV5-1
D: TRBD1
DNA: TGCGCCAGCAGCAAACAGGGGGCTTCCTACGAGCAGTACTTC
CDR3: CASSKQGASYEQYF

size: -
J: TRBJ2-3
V: TRBV10-3
D: TRBD1
DNA: TGTGCCATCAGTGAACGGACAGGGAGCACAGATACGCAGTATTTT
CDR3: CAISERTGSTDTQYF

size: few
J: TRBJ1-4
V: TRBV7-9
D: -
DNA: TGTGCCAGCAGCTTAGCTGGAGGGGGGCATGAAAAACTGTTTTTT
CDR3: CASSLAGGGHEKLFF

size: -
J: TRBJ2-5
V: TRBV6-1
D: TRBD1
DNA: TGTGCCAGCATGACAGGGGGGGGCCAAGAGACCCAGTACTTC
CDR3: CASMTGGGQETQYF

size: few
J: TRBJ1-4
V: TRBV5-5
D: -
DNA: TGTGCCAGCAGCTATAAATCAGGGGAGGCTAATGAAAAACTGTTTTTT
CDR3: CASSYKSGEANEKLFF

size: -
J: TRBJ2-4
V: TRBV12-3/TRBV12-4
D: TRBD1
DNA: TGTGCCAGCAAACCAGGGACAGAGGTCAAAAACATTCAGTACTTC
CDR3: CASKPGTEVKNIQYF

size: few
J: TRBJ1-1
V: TRBV5-1
D: -
DNA: TGCGCCAGCAGCTTGTGGTTGAACACTGAAGCTTTCTTT
CDR3: CASSLWLNTEAFF

size: -
J: TRBJ2-3
V: TRBV20-1
D: -
DNA: TGCAGTGCTAGCAGGGCCCGCACAGATACGCAGTATTTT
CDR3: CSASRARTDTQYF

size: -
J: TRBJ2-5
V: TRBV2
D: TRBD2
DNA: TGTGCCAGCAGTACCGGGACTAGCGACGAGACCCAGTACTTC
CDR3: CASSTGTSDETQYF

size: -
J: TRBJ1-3
V: TRBV7-2
D: -
DNA: TGTGCCAGCAGCCCCCCAGGTGCAGGGCGCTCTGGGAACACCATATATTTT
CDR3: CASSPPGAGRSGNTIYF

size: -
J: TRBJ1-3
V: TRBV5-1
D: -
DNA: TGCGCCAGCAGCTTCGTCGGTTCTGGAAACACCATATATTTT
CDR3: CASSFVGSGNTIYF

size: few
J: TRBJ2-5
V: TRBV14
D: -
DNA: TGTGCCAGCGATGGAGGGAAGGAGACCCAGTACTTC
CDR3: CASDGGKETQYF

size: few
J: TRBJ2-1
V: TRBV4-1
D: -
DNA: TGCGCCAGCAGCCAAGATCGCAGGACTGTCCGGAATGAGCAGTTCTTC
CDR3: CASSQDRRTVRNEQFF

size: -
J: TRBJ1-1
V: TRBV7-2
D: TRBD1
DNA: TGTGCCAGCAGCAGAGGGGGGACAGGGGGTACTGAAGCTTTCTTT
CDR3: CASSRGGTGGTEAFF

size: few
J: TRBJ2-1
V: TRBV2
D: TRBD2
DNA: TGTGCCAGCTTCCGAACGGGGGGGCCGGGTGAGCAGTTCTTC
CDR3: CASFRTGGPGEQFF

size: -
J: TRBJ1-2
V: TRBV6-1
D: TRBD1
DNA: TGTGCCAGCAGTGCTGGGGACAGCTCTAACTATGGCTACACCTTC
CDR3: CASSAGDSSNYGYTF

size: -
J: TRBJ2-5
V: TRBV3-1
D: -
DNA: TGTGCCAGCAGCCAAAACTTCGGGGAAAGAGAGACCCAGTACTTC
CDR3: CASSQNFGERETQYF

size: few
J: TRBJ1-1
V: TRBV20-1
D: TRBD1
DNA: TGCAGTGCTAGAGATGCGAGAAGAGACAGGGGACGGGGAGCTTTCTTT
CDR3: CSARDARRDRGRGAFF

size: few
J: TRBJ1-1
V: TRBV20-1
D: TRBD1
DNA: TGCAGTGCCGGGACAGGTCTGAACACTGAAGCTTTCTTT
CDR3: CSAGTGLNTEAFF

size: -
J: TRBJ2-7
V: TRBV12-3/TRBV12-4
D: -
DNA: TGTGCCAGCAGTTTAAGTATCTCCTACGAGCAGTACTTC
CDR3: CASSLSISYEQYF

size: -
J: TRBJ2-1
V: TRBV5-1
D: -
DNA: TGCGCCAGCAGCTTATCGGGGGCAACATACAATGAGCAGTTCTTC
CDR3: CASSLSGATYNEQFF

size: -
J: TRBJ1-1
V: TRBV29-1
D: -
DNA: TGCAGCGTTGTGGAGGCCACTGAAGCTTTCTTT
CDR3: CSVVEATEAFF

size: -
J: TRBJ2-1
V: TRBV7-9
D: -
DNA: TGTGCCAGCAGCTTGGCTGGGTGGAGCGAGCAGTTCTTC
CDR3: CASSLAGWSEQFF

size: once
J: TRBJ2-3
V: TRBV7-2
D: -
DNA: TGTGCCAGCACCGCCGCCTGGGATACGCAGTATTTT
CDR3: CASTAAWDTQYF

size: few
J: TRBJ2-5
V: TRBV19
D: TRBD1
DNA: TGTGCCACCCGGCAGACGGGGACAGAAGAGACCCAGTACTTC
CDR3: CATRQTGTEETQYF

size: -
J: TRBJ2-1
V: TRBV4-1
D: -
DNA: TGCGCCAGCAGCCAAGTGGCGGGGATATCGCCCAGCGATGAGCAGTTCTTC
CDR3: CASSQVAGISPSDEQFF

size: -
J: TRBJ2-5
V: TRBV4-2
D: -
DNA: TGTGCCAGCAGCCAAGATCCTACGGCGGGCTATGATAGGCAAGAGACCCAGTACTTC
CDR3: CASSQDPTAGYDRQETQYF

size: -
J: TRBJ2-1
V: TRBV6-5
D: -
DNA: TGTGCCAGCAGTTACTCAGTCCCGGCGGCTCACCGCGTTAATGAGCAGTTCTTC
CDR3: CASSYSVPAAHRVNEQFF

size: few
J: TRBJ2-4
V: TRBV3-1
D: TRBD1
DNA: TGTGCCAGCAGCGACCTACATCGGACAGGGGGGAAGAACATTCAGTACTTC
CDR3: CASSDLHRTGGKNIQYF

size: few
J: TRBJ1-1
V: TRBV12-5
D: TRBD1
DNA: TGTGCTAGTGGTTTGGTAATGGGACAGGGGAACACTGAAGCTTTCTTT
CDR3: CASGLVMGQGNTEAFF

size: -
J: TRBJ1-1
V: TRBV11-2
D: -
DNA: TGTGCCAGCAGCTCGTCTATCACGGTGAACACTGAAGCTTTCTTT
CDR3: CASSSSITVNTEAFF

size: -
J: TRBJ2-3
V: TRBV6-5
D: -
DNA: TGTGCCAGCAGTGACAGGTTATCTAGCACAGGTACGCAGTATTTT
CDR3: CASSDRLSSTGTQYF

size: few
J: TRBJ2-3
V: TRBV5-1
D: TRBD2
DNA: TGCGCCAGCAGCACCAAAGCGGGGGACTTAAAGGATACGCAGTATTTT
CDR3: CASSTKAGDLKDTQYF